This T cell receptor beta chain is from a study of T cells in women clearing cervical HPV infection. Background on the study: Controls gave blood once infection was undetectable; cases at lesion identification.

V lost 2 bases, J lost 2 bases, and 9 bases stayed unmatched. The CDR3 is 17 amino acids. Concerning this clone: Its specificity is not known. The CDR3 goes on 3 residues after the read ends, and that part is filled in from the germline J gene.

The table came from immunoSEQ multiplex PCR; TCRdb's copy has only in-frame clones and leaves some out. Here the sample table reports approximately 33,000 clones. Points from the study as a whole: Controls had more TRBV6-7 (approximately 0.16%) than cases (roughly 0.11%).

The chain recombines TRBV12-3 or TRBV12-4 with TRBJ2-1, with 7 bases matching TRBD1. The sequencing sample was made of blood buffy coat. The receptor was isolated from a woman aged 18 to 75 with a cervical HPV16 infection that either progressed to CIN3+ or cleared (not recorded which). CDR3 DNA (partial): TGTGCCAGCAGTTTAAGGCCCACAGGGGTCACCTACAATGAG. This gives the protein CASSLRPTGVTYNE. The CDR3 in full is CASSLRPTGVTYNEQFF.